This TCR beta chain was identified in a study of blood T cells in healthy people across ages (dated by TCRdb to the mid-2010s). In the study overall: In model experiments, template switching captured roughly one uniquely barcoded TCR beta cDNA molecule for every two T cells. The study measured age-related changes in TCR beta repertoire diversity using deep sequencing normalized with unique cDNA molecular identifiers. Four age groups were formed from the donors: young (average approximately 15 years), middle-aged (roughly 38), aged (roughly 59) and long-lived (less than 85). To avoid experimental bias, donors of different ages were distributed randomly across sequencing lanes. For two donors (one aged 18 to 30 and one aged 80 or older), the study analyzed two additional independent replicas of 1 million unique cDNA reads from the same blood draw. Findings and caveats that apply to the study as a whole: Observed TCR beta diversity per million T cells fell roughly linearly with age, and a significant reduction was already apparent by age approximately 40. Estimates of total diversity based on one million sequenced T cells were considered lower bounds and underestimates. There was a strong correlation between observed TCR beta diversity and the percentage of naive T cells measured by flow cytometry. Because donor CMV infection status was unknown, age-related changes in expanded clonotypes were potentially confounded. Because profiling used bulk unsorted PBMCs, naive and antigen-experienced compartments could not be compared conclusively. Compared with the aged group, more naive CD4+ T cells, fewer expanded clones and increased TCR diversity were shown by the long-lived group, suggesting age selection.

This clonotype has ten or more counts. No antigen is known for it. Base-call qualities are not available, and no considerably larger clone is one nucleotide away. Receptors were amplified or captured by 5' RACE. Data came from an Illumina HiSeq 2500. A second 7 to 11 cycle PCR used a sample-barcoded 5' primer and a J-beta primer mix. Each TCR beta cDNA molecule received a unique molecular identifier from a template-switch 5' adaptor carrying 12 random nucleotides. At least 2.5 million CDR3-containing paired-end reads were obtained from each sample. All of the RNA was converted into first-strand cDNA using the Mint cDNA synthesis kit, with a TRBC-specific oligonucleotide serving as the primer. Following uracil-DNA glycosylase treatment, all cDNA underwent a first 18-cycle PCR with the universal primers M1SS and BC2_uni_R. The authors' pipeline ran thus. Normalization of each sample was performed by random selection of 1 million high-quality reads, each carrying a distinct molecular identifier. Instead of being binned into consensus sequences, reads with shared molecular identifiers were discarded. CDR3 identification, clonotype clustering and error correction used MiTCR with a Q25 quality threshold and the strictest error-elimination algorithm. A nonparametric unseen species model using Euler transformation provided a lower-bound estimate of total TCR beta diversity. TCRdb ran its own pipeline on the public reads, namely fastp trimming at Q25 and MiXCR clone calling, and kept in-frame beta chains. One record per CDR3 amino acid sequence lists the most common genes and DNA. TCRdb, rather than the study authors, made the V and J calls. In this sample the table shows hundreds of thousands of distinct CDR3 sequences, about half of which occur a single time. The ten largest clones capture 15% to 20% of the sample.

The donors were 40 or so Caucasian individuals from Russia, aged 6 to 90 years, who were systemically healthy. Each donor gave approximately 9.3 milliliters of peripheral blood, collected into EDTA-treated Vacutainer tubes. PBMCs were isolated by Ficoll-Paque density-gradient centrifugation, with at least 6 million obtained per sample. Total RNA was extracted from PBMCs with Trizol reagent, with at least 5 micrograms obtained per sample. For every donor, flow cytometry on a PBMC aliquot measured the percentage of naive CD45RAhigh/CD27high T cells. The CDR3 runs 14 residues from the cysteine to the phenylalanine. The DNA shown is the 42-base CDR3, in frame from base 1. CDR1 and CDR2 are drawn from the germline V gene: SGHTA, FQGNSA. V and J are truncated by 3 bases and 0 bases respectively, leaving an intervening sequence of 7 bases.

The V and J genes are TRBV7-2 and TRBJ2-3; TRBD1 is possibly the D segment (5 matching bases). The receptor comes from an older man in good health. Sequencing used blood. Here is the DNA: TGTGCCAGCAGCTTGACAGCTAGCACAGATACGCAGTATTTT. This yields the protein CASSLTASTDTQYF.